This TCR beta chain was recorded in a study of shared clonotypes between healthy human individuals. Study as a whole: Donors were a couple of women and a few men aged 18 to 49.

Each PCR replicate from the sorted subsets contained about 180 ng DNA, which is about 30,000 T cell genomes. Produced via immunoSEQ multiplex PCR; TCRdb's table is partial and in-frame only. Among about 550,000 clones listed, about 95% were seen once. Positively selected for CCR7, the CD45RO-negative cells used as naive CD8 cells excluded terminally differentiated effector memory CD45RA+ cells. The germline V and J ends were trimmed by 0 bases and 2 bases, with 12 bases remaining between them. This CDR3 spans 15 amino acids. Sequenced input: naive CD8+ T cells sorted from blood. This sequence joins TRBV5-7 and TRBJ2-7, with D possibly matching TRBD1 (6 bases). TRBV5-7 is known as an ORF, though its function is uncertain. The source is a woman aged 30 to 39 in good health. The CDR3 sequence: CASSLVQGRAYEQYF. CDR3 nucleotides: TGTGCCAGCAGCTTGGTACAGGGCAGGGCCTACGAGCAGTACTTC.